This T cell receptor beta chain was identified during a study of cytomegalovirus exposure and HLA in healthy donors. Study information: Clustering assigned about 79% of the roughly 420 genotyped donors to the Caucasian-associated ancestry cluster. The study's findings and limits: A later analysis showed TCR association rates differing by HLA locus, peaking at DRB1 and lowest at HLA-C.

Comment on this clone: The antigen remains unidentified.

PCR used 60 Vbeta primers and 13 Jbeta primers. The protocol was immunoSEQ multiplex PCR, while the TCRdb copy is restricted to in-frame clones and leaves out a portion. The sample includes about 160,000 clones, 82% of them seen just once. The CDR3 has 16 residues. Trimming cost V 3 bases and J 2 bases; bases outside gene matches: 6. The germline CDR1 and CDR2 sequences are MNHEY and SMNVEV (reference sequence). The sample consisted of PBMCs. The TCR originated in a girl aged 2-10 years in good health and CMV-seropositive. The rearrangement uses TRBV27 and TRBJ2-3; TRBD2 matches at 9 bases. CDR3 DNA: TGTGCCAGCAGTTTTCGGACTAGCGTTACCACAGATACGCAGTATTTT. This sequence encodes CASSFRTSVTTDTQYF.